This T cell receptor (beta chain) is from a study of blood T cell repertoires in COVID-19. Study information: The United States, Italy and Spain were the sources of the acute and convalescent COVID-19 samples. In each case, the material was cDNA or gDNA derived from T cells, B-cell-depleted T cells, or PBMCs.

Germline V gene sequence: CDR1 SGDLS, CDR2 YYNGEE. V was clipped by 0 bases and J by 3 bases, with 12 bases between them. The CDR3 totals 15 residues. Methods used by the authors: Reference gene primer amplification gave nucleated cell count estimates. Data came from immunoSEQ multiplex PCR; TCRdb stores just in-frame clones and leaves some out. V, J and clone size were drawn from that table, and D and trimming were deduced from the DNA. The profile covers hundreds of thousands of clones, with roughly 90% appearing a single time and more than 13% taken by the ten largest. V is TRBV9 and J is TRBJ1-1; D perhaps matches TRBD1 (5 bases). This receptor was taken from a man younger than 45 who had been exposed to COVID-19. The sequencing input was PBMCs or T cells enriched from blood (not recorded which). The CDR3 spells CASSVEDKLDTEAFF. CDR3 DNA sequence: TGTGCCAGCAGCGTAGAGGACAAGCTCGACACTGAAGCTTTCTTT.